This T cell receptor beta chain was recovered during a study of CD8 T cells in ankylosing spondylitis. As the method for making TCR beta libraries, quantitative 5'-RACE with molecular barcodes was used. A single record per CDR3 protein comes from TCRdb applying MiXCR to the 5' RACE reads. The sample lists approximately 520,000 distinct CDR3 sequences, approximately 5.3% occurring once. This clonotype was observed a few times. Its antigen is currently unknown. V was shortened by 7 bases and J by 3 bases, with 16 bases between the two germline ends. The V gene's germline CDR1 is WSHSY and CDR2 SAAADI. This CDR3 spans 15 amino acids. Findings and caveats of the study: Ankylosing spondylitis blood appeared to be characterized by a TCR beta motif of eight or nine highly homologous variants. Existing reports had already noted some motif variants in reactive arthritis synovial fluid and blood. The clones that were linked to disease were reported to be significantly enriched in matched synovial fluid samples from ankylosing spondylitis patients.

This clonotype was obtained from a male donor with ankylosing spondylitis. Material for sequencing was blood, either unsorted or a sorted T cell fraction (not recorded which). The chain has TRBV10-2 and TRBJ2-1; a possible D gene is TRBD1 (6 bases). CDR3 residues: CASTAEGVSYNEQFF. CDR3 nucleotide sequence: TGCGCCAGCACCGCCGAGGGGGTTAGCTACAATGAGCAGTTCTTC.